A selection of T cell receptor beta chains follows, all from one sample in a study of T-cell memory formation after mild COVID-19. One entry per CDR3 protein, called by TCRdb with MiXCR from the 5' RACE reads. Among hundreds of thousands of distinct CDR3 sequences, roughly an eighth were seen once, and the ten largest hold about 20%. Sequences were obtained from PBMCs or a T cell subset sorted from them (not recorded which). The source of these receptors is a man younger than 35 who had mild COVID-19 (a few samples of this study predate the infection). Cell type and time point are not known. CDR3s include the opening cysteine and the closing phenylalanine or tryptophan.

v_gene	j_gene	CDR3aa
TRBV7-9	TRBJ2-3	CASSLRLAGGQGDTQYF
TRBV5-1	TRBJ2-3	CASSQTSGGDTQYF
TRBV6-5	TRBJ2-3	CASNSKTGPTTDTQYF
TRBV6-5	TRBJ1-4	CASSRRGEKLFF
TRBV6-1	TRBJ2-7	CASSQGPLNEQYF
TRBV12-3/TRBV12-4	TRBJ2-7	CASSLIQGEQYF
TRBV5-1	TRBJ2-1	CASSTTEFYNEQFF
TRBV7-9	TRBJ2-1	CASSLRGEVSSYNEQFF
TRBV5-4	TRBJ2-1	CASSLGELDFNEQFF
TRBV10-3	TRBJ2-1	CAVYGEGSYNEQFF
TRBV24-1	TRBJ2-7	CATSDLFEQYF
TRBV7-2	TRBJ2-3	CASSYTPTGTDTQYF
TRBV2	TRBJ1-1	CASRGRRVMNTEAFF
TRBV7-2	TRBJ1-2	CASSLIHREAGYTF
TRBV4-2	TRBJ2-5	CARSQDSIRGAQETQYF
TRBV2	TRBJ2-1	CASSDGYNEQFF
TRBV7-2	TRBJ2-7	CASSFRAGRSYEQYF
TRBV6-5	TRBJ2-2	CASSYSGISGGGTGELFF
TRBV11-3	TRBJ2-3	CASSLGRADTQYF
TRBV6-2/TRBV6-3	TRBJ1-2	CASSYVADYGYTF
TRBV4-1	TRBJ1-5	CASSQDGRVNQPQHF
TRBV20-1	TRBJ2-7	CSARAGGFTEQYF
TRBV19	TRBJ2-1	CASNRRSSYNEQFF
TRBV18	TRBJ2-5	CASSPRGETQYF
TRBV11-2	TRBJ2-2	CAATFLMTGELFF
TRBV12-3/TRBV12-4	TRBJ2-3	CASRGWTSGGVRTDTQYF
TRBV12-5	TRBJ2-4	CASGSPTLAKNIQYF
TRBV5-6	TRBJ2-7	CASSLSQGTYYEQYF
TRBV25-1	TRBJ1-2	CASSGYLQGRNYGYTF
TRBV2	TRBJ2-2	CASSGGELFF
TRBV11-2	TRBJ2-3	CASRAPGRVVDTDTQYF
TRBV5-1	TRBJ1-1	CASSFLDRGSNTEAFF
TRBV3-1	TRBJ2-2	CASTPSQRGAGELFF
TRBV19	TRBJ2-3	CASSAGATDTQYF
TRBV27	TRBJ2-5	CASSPLLAGEETQYF
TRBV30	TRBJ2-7	CAWSATHEQYF
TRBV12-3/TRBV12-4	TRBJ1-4	CASKQGWGKLFF
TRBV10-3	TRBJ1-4	CAISNSQTGEKLFF
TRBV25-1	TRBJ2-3	CASSEYDTQYF
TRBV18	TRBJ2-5	CASSPRTAQETQYF
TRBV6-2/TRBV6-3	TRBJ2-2	CASSDGTSGETGELFF
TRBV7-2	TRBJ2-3	CASSPGTLSTDTQYF
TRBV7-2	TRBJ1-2	CASSLAWTGAPYGYTF
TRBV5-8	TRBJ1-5	CASSRDGFQPQHF
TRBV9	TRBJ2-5	CASSVGEAETQYF
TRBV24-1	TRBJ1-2	CATSDSRLYGYTF
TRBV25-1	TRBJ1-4	CASSELDTQFVKLFF
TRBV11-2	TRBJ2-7	CASSEGGISYEQYF
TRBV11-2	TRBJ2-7	CASKKIAGARYEQYF
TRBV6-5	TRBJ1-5	CASSSGPYQPQHF
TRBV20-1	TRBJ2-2	CSASSGGQGNTGELFF
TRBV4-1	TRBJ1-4	CASSQEPGQGREKLFF
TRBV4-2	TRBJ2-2	CASSQGTRRGHGELFF
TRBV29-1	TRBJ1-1	CSATHLMNTEAFF